A single sample gave rise to the 19 T cell receptor beta chains below, sequenced in a study of T cell repertoires in cytomegalovirus infection. TCRdb fed the reads into MiXCR, producing one record per CDR3 protein. The table has roughly 760,000 distinct CDR3 sequences, approximately 34% seen once. The source material was PBMCs. Receptors originate from a human donor in good health (CMV status not recorded). Some clones in this sample may be carry-over from other donors' samples.

V and J are TRBV28 and TRBJ1-1, with 8 positions matching TRBD1. The CDR3 runs 16 residues. V trimming: 3 bases; J trimming: 5 bases; junction bases outside the gene matches: 11. The V gene's germline CDR1 is MDHEN and CDR2 SYDVKM. The chain's CDR3 is CASSFLNTGGRTEAFF. The CDR3 nucleotides read TGTGCCAGCAGTTTCTTAAATACAGGGGGAAGGACTGAAGCTTTCTTT.

The sample holds a few counts of this clonotype. V usage is TRBV12-3 or TRBV12-4 and J usage is TRBJ2-1; 9 bases map to TRBD2. The trim removed 6 bases at V and 7 bases at J, leaving 13 bases unmatched. The CDR3 has 16 residues. The CDR3 spells CASSRTSVIRSNEQFF. DNA for the CDR3: TGTGCCAGCAGCCGGACTAGCGTCATTCGGTCGAATGAGCAGTTCTTC.

The rearrangement joins TRBV28 to TRBJ2-4, with D unclear. The CDR3 runs 15 residues. Trimming left V 5 bases short and J 0 bases short, with 11 bases between. In germline, CDR1 is MDHEN, CDR2 SYDVKM. The CDR3 nucleotides are TGTGCCAGCAGTCCTCACACCCTAGCCAAAAACATTCAGTACTTC. Translating it yields CASSPHTLAKNIQYF.

In its sample, this clonotype was seen many times. The genes are TRBV7-2 and TRBJ2-3, with a weak D call TRBD2 (6 bases). Trimming removed 0 bases at V and 3 bases at J, with 10 bases between. Germline CDR1 and CDR2: SGHTA and FQGNSA. The CDR3 runs 15 residues. DNA of the CDR3: TGTGCCAGCAGCTTAGCGGGCGGGATGACAGATACGCAGTATTTT. It yields the protein CASSLAGGMTDTQYF. Filled out from reference TRBV7-2 and TRBJ2-3, the complete variable domain reads GAGVSQSPSNKVTEKGKDVELRCDPISGHTALYWYRQSLGQGLEFLIYFQGNSAPDKSGLPSDRFSAERTGGSVSTLTIQRTQQEDSAVYLCASSLAGGMTDTQYFGPGTRLTVL.

The gene calls are TRBV20-1 and TRBJ1-3; D is undetermined. Germline V lookup: CDR1 DFQATT, CDR2 SNEGSKA (reference sequence). Trimming left V 3 bases short and J 0 bases short, with 12 bases between. The CDR3 has 15 residues. CDR3 bases: TGCAGTGCTAGTCGAGGCCCTATCTCTGGAAACACCATATATTTT. It codes for CSASRGPISGNTIYF.

With respect to this clonotype: One junction end disagrees with the germline gene, perhaps due to a read error. This chain uses TRBV5-1 with TRBJ1-5, with D uncertain. Per germline, CDR1 SGHRS and CDR2 YFSETQ. The CDR3 runs 15 residues. This CDR3 is CASSLGPGSNPPQHF. CDR3 in DNA: TGCGCCAGCAGCTTAGGGCCGGGTTCGAATCCGCCCCAGCATTTT. Based on the CDR3 plus reference TRBV5-1 and TRBJ1-5, the full variable domain is KAGVTQTPRYLIKTRGQQVTLSCSPISGHRSVSWYQQTPGQGLQFLFEYFSETQRNKGNFPGRFSGRQFSNSRSEMNVSTLELGDSALYLCASSLGPGSNPPQHFGDGTRLSIL.

This clonotype was counted once. V usage is TRBV24-1 and J usage is TRBJ2-1, with 12 bases fitting TRBD2. V shed 0 bases, J shed 8 bases, and the junction held 7 bases outside the gene matches. Germline V lookup: CDR1 KGHDR, CDR2 SFDVKD. The CDR3 is 17 residues long. CDR3 sequence: CATSDLRSSGGGDEQFF. DNA for the CDR3: TGTGCCACCAGTGATTTGAGGTCTAGCGGGGGGGGCGATGAGCAGTTCTTC.

This clonotype was counted many times. The chain is built from TRBV28 and TRBJ2-7, with D perhaps matching TRBD1 or TRBD2 (6 bases each). The CDR3 covers 13 residues. V was clipped by 6 bases and J by 4 bases, with 13 bases between them. Germline V gene data show CDR1 as MDHEN and CDR2 as SYDVKM. The CDR3 spells CASREGHIYEQYF. The CDR3 DNA reads as TGTGCCAGCAGGGAGGGACACATTTACGAGCAGTACTTC.

This sequence joins TRBV7-2 and TRBJ2-7; D is possibly TRBD2 (5 bases). The length of the CDR3 is 15 residues. Germline V gene lookup returns CDR1 SGHTA and CDR2 FQGNSA. V lost 7 bases and J 0 bases, leaving 16 bases between the germline ends. Written as DNA, the CDR3 is TGTGCCAGCATCACATTACGGGGTGTCTCCTACGAGCAGTACTTC. Protein product: CASITLRGVSYEQYF.

Points on this clonotype: The conserved final phenylalanine or tryptophan is absent from the CDR3, which likely points to a read error. No DNA is shown, since the ends of the CDR3 on it are uncertain; the CDR3 is the one TCRdb lists. The rearrangement links TRBV28 to TRBJ2-5; TRBD2 is the table's D call, not checked against the DNA. CDR1 is MDHEN, CDR2 SYDVKM, per germline. Including both end residues, the CDR3 is 13 amino acids long. CDR3 sequence reads: CASIPLAGGTQYL.

The chain combines TRBV28 with TRBJ2-7, with 8 bases identical to TRBD1. The CDR3 is 15 residues long. V lost 6 bases to trimming and J lost 12 bases; unmatched junction nucleotides: 19. Germline V gives CDR1 MDHEN, CDR2 SYDVKM. The CDR3 nucleotides are TGTGCCAGCAGCCCATGGGGACAGGTCACCTACGAGACGTACTTC. Amino acids: CASSPWGQVTYETYF.

The rearrangement joins TRBV20-1 to TRBJ2-1, with 9 bases that match TRBD1. The junction had 7 bases not matched to a gene; V was cut back by 5 bases and J by 8 bases. The CDR3 loop spans 13 amino acids. The germline CDR1 and CDR2 sequences are DFQATT and SNEGSKA (reference sequence). For the CDR3, the DNA is TGCAGTGCTGATGGGACAGGGTTCGATGAGCAGTTCTTC. Translating it yields CSADGTGFDEQFF.

This clonotype has just a few counts. J is TRBJ1-1 and V is TRBV6-5, with a tentative D call TRBD1 (5 bases). Germline V gene sequence: CDR1 MNHEY, CDR2 SVGAGI. Trimming stripped 2 bases from V and 4 bases from J, with 8 bases between. CDR3 length: 13 amino acids. The CDR3 region has the DNA TGTGCCAGCAGTTACATGGGGGGCACTGAAGCTTTCTTT. It specifies CASSYMGGTEAFF.

V usage is TRBV20-1 and J usage is TRBJ1-1, with D unclear. CDR1 and CDR2 from the germline V gene are DFQATT and SNEGSKA (reference sequence). CDR3 length: 13 residues. V was shortened by 6 bases and J by 0 bases, with 11 bases between the two germline ends. CDR3 protein: CSAEPDMNTEAFF. The CDR3 nucleotides read TGCAGTGCCGAACCTGACATGAACACTGAAGCTTTCTTT.

This chain joins TRBV11-2 and TRBJ2-7, with TRBD1 matching 10 bases. Per germline, CDR1 SGHAT and CDR2 FQNNGV. This CDR3 region has 15 residues. The V segment lost 5 bases and the J segment 2 bases; nucleotides outside the gene matches: 6. For the CDR3, the DNA is TGTGCCAGCAGCACGACAGGGGGCCGGACCTACGAGCAGTACTTC. Amino acids: CASSTTGGRTYEQYF.

This clonotype was seen only once. Germline is not matched at one junction end, which may reflect a read error. This sequence joins TRBV6-5 and TRBJ2-3; possible D gene TRBD1, 6 bases. This CDR3 spans 14 amino acids. Germline loops: CDR1 MNHEY, CDR2 SVGAGI. CDR3 region: CARRSTGSTDTQYF. The CDR3 DNA reads as TGTGCCCGCAGATCGACAGGTTCCACAGATACGCAGTATTTT.

This clonotype appeared a single time. V is TRBV20-1 and J is TRBJ2-7; the D call may be TRBD1 or TRBD2 (5 bases each). Trimming shortened V by 5 bases and J by 1 base, and 12 bases separated the two germline ends. The CDR3 loop spans 13 amino acids. Germline V gene lookup returns CDR1 DFQATT and CDR2 SNEGSKA (reference sequence). The CDR3, as DNA: TGCAGTGCTGATGGGGGAATGTCCTACGAGCAGTACTTC. Residues: CSADGGMSYEQYF.

Comments on this clonotype: The germline gene is not matched at one end of the junction; a read error may be the cause. This sequence joins TRBV28 and TRBJ1-3; TRBD1 aligns across 7 bases. From germline, CDR1 is MDHEN and CDR2 SYDVKM. The CDR3 contains 16 residues. In DNA, the CDR3 is TGTGCAAGCAGTCCCACCCCCGGGACAGCTAGAAACACCATATGTTTT. This codes for CASSPTPGTARNTICF.

Comment on this clonotype: One base away lies a much larger clone, so this may be a sequencing read error. The gene calls are TRBV7-2 and TRBJ2-5; unclear D gene. Germline V gene sequence: CDR1 SGHTA, CDR2 FQGNSA. The CDR3 length is 14 residues. CDR3 DNA: TGTGCCAGCAGCCGGGCCCCCCGAGGAGAGTCCCAGTACTTC. Translated, it gives CASSRAPRGESQYF.